This entry features one T cell receptor beta chain sequence. The entry originates in a study of beta chain features in type 1 diabetes. Study information: Patient and healthy donor groups were alike in age, gender and cell yields.

Looked up from germline, CDR1 is SGHAT and CDR2 is FQNNGV. The length of the CDR3 is 14 residues. V lost 3 bases to trimming and J lost 1 base, with 9 bases between them. Post-sort purity exceeded 95% for all sorted populations. The entirety of the isolated RNA underwent reverse transcription, so expressed TCRB transcripts were sequenced. TCRdb's copy holds only in-frame clones and misses some; the assay was immunoSEQ multiplex PCR. This sample carries 200,000 to 250,000 clones, about 9.3% of them seen once, and the ten largest clones take under 0.035%. This receptor was taken from a young woman in good health. The rearrangement uses TRBV11-2 and TRBJ1-1; D unresolved. Sequenced input: naive CD4+ T cells from blood. The CDR3 DNA reads TGTGCCAGCAGCTTCGGACTGAAGAACACTGAAGCTTTCTTT. Protein product: CASSFGLKNTEAFF.